This record concerns one T cell receptor (beta chain) sequence. This sample was taken from a study of CD8+ T cells in alopecia areata. Study overall: Patients received oral tofacitinib, 5 to 10 mg twice daily, for moderate-to-severe alopecia areata.

CDR1 is MNHEY and CDR2 is SMNVEV in the germline V gene (reference sequence). The CDR3 is 18 amino acids. V lost 4 bases and J lost 3; bases outside the gene matches: 15. As the sequencing template, cDNA was produced by extracting RNA and reverse transcribing it. Measured with immunoSEQ multiplex PCR; TCRdb has only the in-frame clones, and not every one. The sample yields over 150,000 clones, roughly 60% seen once. This TCR was sampled from a human donor with alopecia areata. This sequence joins TRBV27 and TRBJ2-3; 8 bases align to TRBD1. The material was CD4+ T cells sorted from blood, obtained at week 0. DNA for the CDR3: TGTGCCAGCAGTTACCGTCAAAGGACAGGGATTGGGACAGATACGCAGTATTTT. Translating it yields CASSYRQRTGIGTDTQYF.